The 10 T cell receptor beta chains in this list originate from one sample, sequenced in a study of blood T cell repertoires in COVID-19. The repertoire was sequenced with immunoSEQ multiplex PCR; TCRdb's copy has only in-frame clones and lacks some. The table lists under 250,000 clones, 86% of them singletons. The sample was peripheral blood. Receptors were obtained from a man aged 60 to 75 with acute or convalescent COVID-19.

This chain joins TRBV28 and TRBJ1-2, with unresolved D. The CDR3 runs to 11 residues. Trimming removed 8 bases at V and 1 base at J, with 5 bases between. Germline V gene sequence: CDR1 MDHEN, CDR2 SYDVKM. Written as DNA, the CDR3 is TGTGCCAGCGGCAGTAACTATGGCTACACCTTC. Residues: CASGSNYGYTF.

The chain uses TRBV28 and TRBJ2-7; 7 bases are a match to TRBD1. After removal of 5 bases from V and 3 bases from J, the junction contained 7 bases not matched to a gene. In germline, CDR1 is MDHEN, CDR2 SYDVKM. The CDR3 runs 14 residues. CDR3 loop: CASSPLTGDYEQYF. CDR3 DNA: TGTGCCAGCAGTCCGTTAACAGGGGACTACGAGCAGTACTTC.

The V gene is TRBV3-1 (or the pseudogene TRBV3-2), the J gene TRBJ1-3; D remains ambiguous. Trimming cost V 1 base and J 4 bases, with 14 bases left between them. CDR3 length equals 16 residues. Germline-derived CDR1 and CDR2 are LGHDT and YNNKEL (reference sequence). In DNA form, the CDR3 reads TGTGCCAGCAGCCAAGCGAGGGCCGCGGGGGGAAACACCATATATTTT. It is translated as CASSQARAAGGNTIYF.

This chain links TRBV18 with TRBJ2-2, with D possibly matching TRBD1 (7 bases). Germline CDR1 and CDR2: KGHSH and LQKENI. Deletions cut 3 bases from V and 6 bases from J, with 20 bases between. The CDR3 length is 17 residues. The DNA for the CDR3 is TGTGCCAGCTCACCTTACGGAGGGGACAGTTTATCCGGGGAGCTGTTTTTT. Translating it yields CASSPYGGDSLSGELFF.

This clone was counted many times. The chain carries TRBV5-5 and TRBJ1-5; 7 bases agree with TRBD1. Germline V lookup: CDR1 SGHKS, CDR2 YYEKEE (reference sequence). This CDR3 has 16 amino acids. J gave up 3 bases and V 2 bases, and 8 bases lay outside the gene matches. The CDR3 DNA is TGTGCCAGCAGCTTCACAGGGACAGTTTCCAATCAGCCCCAGCATTTT. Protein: CASSFTGTVSNQPQHF.

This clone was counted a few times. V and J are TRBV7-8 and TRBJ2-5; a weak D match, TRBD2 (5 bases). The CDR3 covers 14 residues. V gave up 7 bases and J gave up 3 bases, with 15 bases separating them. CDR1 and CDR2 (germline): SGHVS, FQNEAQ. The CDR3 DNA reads TGTGCCAGCACCTTCTTAGCGACAAAAGAGACCCAGTACTTC. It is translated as CASTFLATKETQYF.

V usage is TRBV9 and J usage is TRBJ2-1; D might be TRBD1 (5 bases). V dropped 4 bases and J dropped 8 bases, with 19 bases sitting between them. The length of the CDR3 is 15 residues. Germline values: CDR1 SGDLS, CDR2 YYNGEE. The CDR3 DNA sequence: TGTGCCAGCAGCCCCACAGGAACACAGGTGGATGAGCAGTTCTTC. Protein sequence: CASSPTGTQVDEQFF.

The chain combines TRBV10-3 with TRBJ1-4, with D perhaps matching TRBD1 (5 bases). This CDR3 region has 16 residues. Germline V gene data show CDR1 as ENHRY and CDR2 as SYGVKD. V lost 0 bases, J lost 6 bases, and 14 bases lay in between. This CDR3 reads CAISESGVRNYEKLFF. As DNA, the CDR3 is TGTGCCATCAGTGAGTCAGGGGTCAGGAACTATGAAAAACTGTTTTTT.

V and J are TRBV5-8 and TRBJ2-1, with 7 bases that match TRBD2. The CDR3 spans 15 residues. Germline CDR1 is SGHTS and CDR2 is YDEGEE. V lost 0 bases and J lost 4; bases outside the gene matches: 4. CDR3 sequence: CASSLGGGVYNEQFF. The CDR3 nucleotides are TGTGCCAGCAGCTTGGGTGGGGGGGTTTACAATGAGCAGTTCTTC.

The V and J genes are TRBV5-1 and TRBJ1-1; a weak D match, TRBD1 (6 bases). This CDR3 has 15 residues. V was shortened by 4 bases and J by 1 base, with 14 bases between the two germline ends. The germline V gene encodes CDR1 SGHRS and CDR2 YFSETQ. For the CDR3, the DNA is TGCGCCAGCAGCCCCGGGGGGCGGCGGAACACTGAAGCTTTCTTT. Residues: CASSPGGRRNTEAFF.